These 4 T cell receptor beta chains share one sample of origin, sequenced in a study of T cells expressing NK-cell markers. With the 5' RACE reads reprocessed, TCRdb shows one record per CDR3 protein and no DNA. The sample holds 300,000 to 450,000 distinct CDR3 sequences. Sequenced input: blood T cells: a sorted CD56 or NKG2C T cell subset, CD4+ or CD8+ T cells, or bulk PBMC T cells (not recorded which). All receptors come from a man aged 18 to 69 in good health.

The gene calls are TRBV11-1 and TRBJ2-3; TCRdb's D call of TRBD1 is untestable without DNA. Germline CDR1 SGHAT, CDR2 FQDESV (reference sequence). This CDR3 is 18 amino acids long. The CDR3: CASSLISGTGGLPDTQYF.

The CDR3 spells CAISESEAYNSPLHF. J is TRBJ1-6 and V is TRBV10-3. Germline CDR1 and CDR2: ENHRY and SYGVKD. The CDR3 length is 15 residues.

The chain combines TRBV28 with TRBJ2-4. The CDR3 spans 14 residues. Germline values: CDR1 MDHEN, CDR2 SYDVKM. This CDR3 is CASSSSHFTNIQYF.

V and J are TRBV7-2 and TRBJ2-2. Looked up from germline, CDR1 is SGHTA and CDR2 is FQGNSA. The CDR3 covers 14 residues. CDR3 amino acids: CASSLSQFPGELFF.